A selection of T cell receptor beta chains follows, all from one sample in a study of T cells in Graves' hyperthyroidism and ophthalmopathy. Each CDR3 protein is one row after TCRdb ran MiXCR on the multiplex PCR reads. The data contain some 550,000 distinct CDR3 sequences, less than 25% of them singletons. Sequenced sample: blood. The receptors shown here come from a man aged 18 to 29 with Graves' hyperthyroidism. CDR3s include the opening cysteine and the closing phenylalanine or tryptophan. A D gene is named only where the DNA matches it firmly. Not all rows give a size; the values are once, few, many and, for expanded clones, a class.

many	NA	TRBV27	TRBJ1-2	TGTGCCAGCAGTTTTTCATCTTCTAACTATGGCTACACCTTC	CASSFSSSNYGYTF
many	TRBD2	TRBV20-1	TRBJ2-5	TGCAGTGCTAGTACAAGCGGGAGGGAGACCCAGTACTTC	CSASTSGRETQYF
NA	NA	TRBV19	TRBJ2-7	TGTGCCAGTAGTATTGGAAAGCCCTACGAGCAGTACTTC	CASSIGKPYEQYF
many	NA	TRBV20-1	TRBJ2-7	TGCAGTGCTCCCCGGCGACGGGGCGGGCGCTACGAGCAGTACTTC	CSAPRRRGGRYEQYF
NA	NA	TRBV6-2/TRBV6-3	TRBJ2-7	TGTGCCAGCAGTTACTCGTCACGGTCCTACGAGCAGTACTTC	CASSYSSRSYEQYF
NA	NA	TRBV28	TRBJ1-5	TGTGCCAGCAGTTTCTGGGACAACAATCAGCCCCAGCATTTT	CASSFWDNNQPQHF
NA	TRBD1	TRBV12-3/TRBV12-4	TRBJ1-1	TGTGCCAGCAGATCGACAGGGGGCTCTGAAGCTTTCTTT	CASRSTGGSEAFF
many	NA	TRBV20-1	TRBJ2-2	TGCAGTGCTACTCATATAACCGGGGAGCTGTTTTTT	CSATHITGELFF
NA	NA	TRBV4-2	TRBJ2-7	TGTGCCAGCAGCCACTTAACCGGACGGGAGACGGGGGAGCAGTACTTC	CASSHLTGRETGEQYF
many	TRBD2	TRBV20-1	TRBJ2-7	TGCAGTGCGACGAGGGCGGGGGACTCCTACGAGCAGTACTTC	CSATRAGDSYEQYF
many	NA	TRBV30	TRBJ1-1	TGTGCCTGGTCAACAGGGTGGAACACTGAAGCTTTCTTT	CAWSTGWNTEAFF
NA	NA	TRBV30	TRBJ1-5	TGTGCCTGGAGTGTACGTGGGTTAGGGAATCAGCCCCAGCATTTT	CAWSVRGLGNQPQHF
many	NA	TRBV9	TRBJ1-2	TGTGCCAGCAGCGTGGGACGGGTCGATACTGGTGGCTACACCTTC	CASSVGRVDTGGYTF
NA	NA	TRBV12-3/TRBV12-4	TRBJ2-7	TGTGCCAGCAGCCCCCAACAGGGCTACTACGAGCAGTACTTC	CASSPQQGYYEQYF
NA	NA	TRBV20-1	TRBJ1-2	TGCAGTGCTATTCCCCCACCCTCGAGAACCAGTGGCTACACCTTC	CSAIPPPSRTSGYTF
few	TRBD1	TRBV12-3/TRBV12-4	TRBJ2-4	TGTGCCAGCACCCCGGACAGGGTTGACATTCAGTACTTC	CASTPDRVDIQYF
NA	NA	TRBV11-3	TRBJ2-7	TGTGCCAGCAGCTGGCGGGGATCGAGCGAGCAGTACTTC	CASSWRGSSEQYF
few	TRBD1	TRBV4-1	TRBJ2-2	TGCGCCAGCAGCCAAGAAGGTGGGACAGGGGGTACCGGGGAGCTGTTTTTT	CASSQEGGTGGTGELFF
many	NA	TRBV7-2	TRBJ2-4	TGTGCCAGCAGCTTAGGCCAGGGGGGGGACATTCAGTACTTC	CASSLGQGGDIQYF
few	NA	TRBV7-2	TRBJ2-5	TGTGCCAGCAGCTGGCCCTCCGGGACCTGGGTAGAGACCCAGTACTTC	CASSWPSGTWVETQYF
NA	NA	TRBV3-1	TRBJ2-2	TGTGCCAGCAGCCAACACTTGACCGGGGAGCTGTTTTTT	CASSQHLTGELFF
many	NA	TRBV4-1	TRBJ1-5	TGCGCCAGCAGCCAAGAAAGGTCCTACTCCAATCAGCCCCAGCATTTT	CASSQERSYSNQPQHF
many	NA	TRBV27	TRBJ1-1	TGTGCCAGCAGACAGGGTAATATACAGGGTAACACTGAAGCTTTCTTT	CASRQGNIQGNTEAFF
many	NA	TRBV6-1	TRBJ1-5	TGTGCCAGCAGGGGACCGACAGAGCCTCAGCCCCAGCATTTT	CASRGPTEPQPQHF
many	NA	TRBV6-5	TRBJ1-3	TGTGCCAGCAGTTTATATCGGCAGCACTCTGGAAACACCATATATTTT	CASSLYRQHSGNTIYF
many	TRBD2	TRBV2	TRBJ2-4	TGTGCCAGCAAGGTCGGGGGAGGGGCCAAAAACATTCAGTACTTC	CASKVGGGAKNIQYF
few	NA	TRBV10-3	TRBJ1-6	TGTGCCATCAGTGAGAAGCTCAACTCACCCCTCCACTTT	CAISEKLNSPLHF
many	TRBD1	TRBV6-1	TRBJ1-5	TGTGCCAGCAGCGATCATCCACAGGGGCTTCAGCCCCAGCATTTT	CASSDHPQGLQPQHF
many	TRBD1	TRBV12-3/TRBV12-4	TRBJ2-2	TGTGCCAGCAGTACGGGACAGAGGAACACCGGGGAGCTGTTTTTT	CASSTGQRNTGELFF
NA	TRBD2	TRBV20-1	TRBJ2-7	TGCAGTGCTAGAAACCTGCTAGCGGGGGGTGACGAGCAGTACTTC	CSARNLLAGGDEQYF
many	TRBD1	TRBV11-3	TRBJ1-6	TGTGCCAGCAGCCCCTACAGGGGAAATTCACCCCTCCACTTT	CASSPYRGNSPLHF
few	NA	TRBV28	TRBJ2-7	TGTGCCAGCAGCAAGGACGCGCCCTACGAGCAGTACTTC	CASSKDAPYEQYF
NA	NA	TRBV12-3/TRBV12-4	TRBJ2-2	TGTGCCAGCACGATGGGATGGGGCACCGGGGAGCTGTTTTTT	CASTMGWGTGELFF
many	TRBD1	TRBV29-1	TRBJ1-2	TGCAGCGTTCTACCTTACAGGGGCTATGGCTACACCTTC	CSVLPYRGYGYTF
many	NA	TRBV28	TRBJ1-4	TGTGCCAGCAGCTACGACAGCCTGAATGAAAAACTGTTTTTT	CASSYDSLNEKLFF
NA	NA	TRBV6-5	TRBJ1-5	TGTGCCAGCAGTTACTTTGAACAGGGTGATGGGCAGCCCCAGCATTTT	CASSYFEQGDGQPQHF
few	NA	TRBV13	TRBJ1-1	TGTGCCAGCAGCCGGACAGTGGTGTTCCCTGAAGCTTTCTTT	CASSRTVVFPEAFF
few	NA	TRBV9	TRBJ2-2	TGTGCCAGCACCCTACCTCGGGACCAGAAGGACACCGGGGAGCTGTTTTTT	CASTLPRDQKDTGELFF
few	NA	TRBV9	TRBJ2-5	TGTGCCAGCAGCGTAGGAGGGGTCGCGGAGACCCAGTACTTC	CASSVGGVAETQYF
few	TRBD1	TRBV20-1	TRBJ1-6	TGCAGTGCTAGATCCGGGACAGGGAACGTCCCACCCCTCCACTTT	CSARSGTGNVPPLHF
many	TRBD1	TRBV7-9	TRBJ2-7	TGTGCCAGCAGCAAACCGGGACAGGGGACCTACGAGCAGTACTTC	CASSKPGQGTYEQYF
many	TRBD1	TRBV11-2	TRBJ1-5	TGTGCCAGCAGCTTAGAGAGGCAGGGGGGGAATCAGCCCCAGCATTTT	CASSLERQGGNQPQHF
few	NA	TRBV20-1	TRBJ2-7	TGCAGTGCTAGAGATAGGGTAGCTGTCTACGAGCAGTACTTC	CSARDRVAVYEQYF
few	NA	TRBV4-1	TRBJ2-7	TGCGCCAGCAGCCAAGAGTCTGTCTACGAGCAGTACTTC	CASSQESVYEQYF
NA	NA	TRBV6-2/TRBV6-3	TRBJ1-6	TGTGCCAGCAGTTCCCAACCCATACTCGATACGCAGGGGATTTATAATTCACCCCTCCACTTT	CASSSQPILDTQGIYNSPLHF
NA	NA	TRBV7-8	TRBJ2-7	TGTGCCAGCAGCCCGGGGCGGTTAGGGGCCTACGAGCAGTACTTC	CASSPGRLGAYEQYF
many	NA	TRBV3-1	TRBJ1-1	TGTGCCAGCAGCCAAGACGGGGGCAGGACTGAAGCTTTCTTT	CASSQDGGRTEAFF
many	TRBD1	TRBV20-1	TRBJ2-7	TGCAGTGCTAGACTACCCGGGACAGGGAAGGAGCAGTACTTC	CSARLPGTGKEQYF
many	NA	TRBV20-1	TRBJ1-1	TGCAGTGCTAGAGACTCACAAGACGTGAACACTGAAGCTTTCTTT	CSARDSQDVNTEAFF
few	NA	TRBV4-1	TRBJ2-7	TGCGCCAGCAGCCAAGGGTGGCAGATGAGGGTCGGCGAGCAGTACTTC	CASSQGWQMRVGEQYF
many	NA	TRBV25-1	TRBJ1-2	TGTGCCAGCAGTGAATCTGGCAGGGTCTATGGCTACACCTTC	CASSESGRVYGYTF
many	TRBD2	TRBV25-1	TRBJ2-7	TGTGCCAGCAGTGAATATAGCGGGGGGGCCAACGAGCAGTACTTC	CASSEYSGGANEQYF
many	TRBD1	TRBV6-1	TRBJ2-5	TGTGCCAGCAGAAGGGGACAGGGGGTAAGAGAGACCCAGTACTTC	CASRRGQGVRETQYF
NA	NA	TRBV28	TRBJ2-7	TGTGCCAGCAGTTTTATACAGGGCTGGCAGTACTTC	CASSFIQGWQYF
many	NA	TRBV11-2	TRBJ2-7	TGTGCCAGCAGCTCCTTCGTAGGCTACGAGCAGTACTTC	CASSSFVGYEQYF
few	NA	TRBV6-1	TRBJ1-2	TGTGCCAGCAGTGAATTGGGGAAGGCCGCTTCGTGTACCTTC	CASSELGKAASCTF
many	NA	TRBV6-1	TRBJ1-1	TGTGCCAGCAGTGAAACATTTCGAGTCCAGGCAGGAACTGGTGAAGCTTTCTTT	CASSETFRVQAGTGEAFF
many	NA	TRBV2	TRBJ2-5	TGTGCCAGCAGTGAAGGTGTTAAGACCCAGTACTTC	CASSEGVKTQYF
NA	NA	TRBV6-2/TRBV6-3	TRBJ2-5	TGTGCCAGCAGTTACTCGAGAGCTGGGAAAAGGTGGGAGACCCAGTACTTC	CASSYSRAGKRWETQYF
NA	TRBD1	TRBV11-2	TRBJ1-1	TGTGCCAGCAACTCCCCAGGGGGGACGGAGACTGAAGCTTTCTTT	CASNSPGGTETEAFF